A single sample is the source of the 19 T cell receptor beta chains below, sequenced in a study of OX40 agonist ivuxolimab in advanced cancers. Data came from immunoSEQ multiplex PCR; TCRdb stores just in-frame clones and leaves some out. The table lists around 100,000 clones, around 90% of them singletons, with roughly 0.56% in the top ten. The material sequenced was CD4+ or CD8+ T cells sorted from blood, taken in a trial of the OX40 agonist ivuxolimab. The source of these receptors is an adult with an advanced solid tumor such as melanoma, head and neck, liver or kidney cancer.

The chain carries TRBV7-2 and TRBJ2-7; TRBD2 matches 11 bases. The CDR3 has 16 amino acids. V lost 5 bases and J lost 2; bases outside the gene matches: 8. Per germline, CDR1 SGHTA and CDR2 FQGNSA. The CDR3 reads CASSLRLAGPTYEQYF. CDR3 nucleotides: TGTGCCAGCAGCCTAAGACTAGCGGGGCCCACCTACGAGCAGTACTTC.

The chain uses TRBV18 and TRBJ2-5, with 8 bases identical to TRBD1. The CDR3 runs 14 residues. Germline CDR1 reads KGHSH; CDR2 reads LQKENI. The J segment lost 2 bases and the V segment lost 2 bases, leaving 1 base of the junction unmatched. CDR3 region: CASSPRQGQETQYF. In nucleotides, the CDR3 is TGTGCCAGCTCACCAAGACAGGGGCAAGAGACCCAGTACTTC.

A word on this clone: The same CDR3 arises from other DNA sequences in this sample as well. This chain joins TRBV28 and TRBJ1-1; no firm D call. V was pared by 3 bases and J by 2 bases, with 10 bases between. Germline V CDR1 and CDR2: MDHEN, SYDVKM. CDR3 length: 14 residues. For the CDR3, the DNA is TGTGCCAGCAGTTTGTGGGAAGGAAACACTGAAGCTTTCTTT. It specifies CASSLWEGNTEAFF.

V and J are TRBV30 and TRBJ2-3; tentatively, D is TRBD2 (6 bases). This CDR3 has 15 residues. Trimming took 0 bases from V and 0 from J, leaving 10 bases between them. In germline, CDR1 is GTSNPN, CDR2 SVGIG (reference sequence). CDR3 in amino acids: CAWSVWGLSTDTQYF. The CDR3 DNA follows: TGTGCCTGGAGTGTTTGGGGACTTAGCACAGATACGCAGTATTTT.

The genes are TRBV7-2 and TRBJ2-1; tentatively, D is TRBD2 (6 bases). Trimming left V 3 bases short and J 3 bases short, with 9 bases between. CDR3 length: 14 amino acids. Germline assignment: CDR1 SGHTA and CDR2 FQGNSA. The CDR3 DNA reads TGTGCCAGCAGCTTGGGGGGAGTCTACAATGAGCAGTTCTTC. Protein: CASSLGGVYNEQFF. Supplemented by reference TRBV7-2 and TRBJ2-1, the full variable domain reads GAGVSQSPSNKVTEKGKDVELRCDPISGHTALYWYRQSLGQGLEFLIYFQGNSAPDKSGLPSDRFSAERTGGSVSTLTIQRTQQEDSAVYLCASSLGGVYNEQFFGPGTRLTVL.

This chain connects TRBV21-1 to TRBJ2-7; TRBD2 reflects the table's D call only, with no check against the DNA. TRBV21-1 is reported as a pseudogene. The CDR3 loop spans 14 amino acids. CDR3 in DNA: TGTGCCAGCAGCAAAGAACGGGTTGTCGGCGAGCAGTACTTC. It encodes CASSKERVVGEQYF.

This chain uses TRBV18 with TRBJ2-7, with D unclear. The germline V gene has CDR1 KGHSH and CDR2 LQKENI. V lost 0 bases and J lost 6, with 15 bases in between. This CDR3 has 15 amino acids. CDR3 DNA sequence: TGTGCCAGCTCACCACCGTCACAGAAAGCGCGCGAGCAGTACTTC. This encodes CASSPPSQKAREQYF.

This sequence joins TRBV29-1 and TRBJ2-1; the D gene is possibly TRBD1 (5 bases). Germline V gene lookup returns CDR1 SQVTM and CDR2 ANQGSEA. Trimming removed 2 bases at V and 7 bases at J, with 12 bases between. This CDR3 contains 13 residues. This CDR3 reads CSVETQRQNEQFF. CDR3 DNA sequence: TGCAGCGTTGAAACTCAACGACAGAATGAGCAGTTCTTC.

The chain is built from TRBV7-9 and TRBJ2-5; maybe TRBD1 (6 bases). The CDR3 loop spans 14 amino acids. V lost 5 bases to trimming and J lost 3 bases, with 13 bases between them. Germline V gene sequence: CDR1 SEHNR, CDR2 FQNEAQ (reference sequence). The CDR3 is CASSGPRDKETQYF. The CDR3 nucleotides are TGTGCCAGCAGCGGACCCAGGGACAAAGAGACCCAGTACTTC.

The chain carries TRBV6-5 and TRBJ1-1; D is ambiguous. V lost 10 bases and J 5 bases, leaving 11 bases between the germline ends. Germline assignment: CDR1 MNHEY and CDR2 SVGAGI. The length of the CDR3 is 11 residues. The CDR3 DNA follows: TGTGCCACTTCCCGAGCGACTGAAGCTTTCTTT. It is translated as CATSRATEAFF.

The chain joins TRBV18 to TRBJ2-3, with TRBD1 matching over 12 bases. Germline CDR1 KGHSH, CDR2 LQKENI. The CDR3 has 20 residues. V lost 4 bases, J lost 2 bases, and 16 bases stayed unmatched. In nucleotides, the CDR3 is TGTGCCAGCTCACTCGTCCGGGACAGGGGGCAAGGTCTCCCCACAGATACGCAGTATTTT. Protein sequence: CASSLVRDRGQGLPTDTQYF.

CDR3 DNA sequence: TGTGCCAGCAGCTCTCAGGGGCAGCTCAATTCACCCCTCCACTTT. As protein: CASSSQGQLNSPLHF. The J gene is TRBJ1-6, the V gene TRBV7-2; a weak D match, TRBD1 (6 bases). V was shortened by 4 bases and J by 7 bases, with 14 bases between the two germline ends. Germline V gene lookup returns CDR1 SGHTA and CDR2 FQGNSA. The CDR3 has 15 residues.

This chain links TRBV5-1 with TRBJ1-3; D is perhaps TRBD1 (5 bases). In germline, CDR1 is SGHRS, CDR2 YFSETQ. This CDR3 has 14 residues. Deletions cut 4 bases from V and 2 bases from J, with 10 bases between. CDR3 coding DNA: TGCGCCAGCAGCGGCGGGACGCCTGGAAACACCATATATTTT. Amino acids: CASSGGTPGNTIYF.

The genes are TRBV7-8 and TRBJ2-1, with 7 bases matching TRBD2. Germline CDR1 SGHVS, CDR2 FQNEAQ. J lost 6 bases, V lost 6 bases, and 8 bases had no gene match. The CDR3 length is 14 residues. The CDR3 DNA sequence: TGTGCCAGCAGGTCGCTAGCGGTTTCCAATGAGCAGTTCTTC. Protein product: CASRSLAVSNEQFF.

The chain uses TRBV7-2 and TRBJ2-7; D uncertain. In germline, CDR1 is SGHTA, CDR2 FQGNSA. The germline V and J ends were trimmed by 3 bases and 6 bases, with 18 bases remaining between them. There are 15 residues in the CDR3. CDR3 region: CASSFYPDGDREQYF. DNA for the CDR3: TGTGCCAGCAGCTTTTATCCTGATGGAGACCGCGAGCAGTACTTC.

The J gene is TRBJ2-3, the V gene TRBV27, with D uncertain. Germline V gene lookup returns CDR1 MNHEY and CDR2 SMNVEV (reference sequence). V was clipped by 6 bases and J by 2 bases, with 15 bases between them. CDR3 size: 15 residues. CDR3 sequence: CASSPTVVDTDTQYF. The CDR3 region has the DNA TGTGCCAGCAGCCCTACGGTGGTAGACACAGATACGCAGTATTTT.

This chain connects TRBV7-9 to TRBJ2-7; possible D gene TRBD2, 5 bases. The CDR3 is 11 residues long. Trimming pared 5 bases from V and 9 bases from J, leaving 11 bases between. Germline CDR1 and CDR2: SEHNR and FQNEAQ (reference sequence). This chain's CDR3 is CASSLSGGQYF. The CDR3 nucleotides read TGTGCCAGCAGCCTCTCAGGAGGGCAGTACTTC.

V usage is TRBV9 and J usage is TRBJ2-7, with D hard to call. CDR1 and CDR2 from the germline V gene are SGDLS and YYNGEE. The CDR3 spans 12 residues. V lost 1 base to trimming and J lost 6 bases, with 8 bases between them. The CDR3 DNA reads as TGTGCCAGCAGCGTAAATTTCGGCGAGCAGTACTTC. Its translation is CASSVNFGEQYF.

J is TRBJ1-2 and V is TRBV7-9; 8 bases match TRBD1. Germline CDR1 and CDR2: SEHNR and FQNEAQ (reference sequence). The CDR3 totals 16 residues. The V segment lost 5 bases and the J segment 4 bases; nucleotides outside the gene matches: 12. In nucleotides, the CDR3 is TGTGCCAGCAGCACCACCCCAGGACAGGGAGGCTATGGCTACACCTTC. Translating it yields CASSTTPGQGGYGYTF.